This T cell receptor (beta chain) was captured in a study of CD8+ T cells in alopecia areata (dated by TCRdb to 2016 to 2018). Background on the whole study: Treated patients were enrolled in an open-label pilot trial of oral tofacitinib, 5 to 10 mg twice daily, for moderate-to-severe alopecia areata. Patients stayed on tofacitinib for 6 to 18 months and then had 6 months of follow-up off drug so that delayed response and recurrence could be assessed. High-throughput TCRbeta sequencing was used to examine T cell clonal expansion in alopecia areata in both the C3H/HeJ mouse model and human patients. On the human side, TCRbeta sequencing was run on scalp tissue and on sorted CD4+ and CD8+ peripheral blood T cells from healthy controls and from alopecia areata patients with either patchy or totalis/universalis disease. Patients on tofacitinib were biopsied at baseline and after 4 and 24 weeks of treatment, and several of the patients also had a later scalp biopsy. Scalp clonality was compared among normal scalp (n=4), patchy alopecia areata scalp (n=8), and alopecia totalis/universalis scalp (n=8). RNA was extracted with the PAXgene miRNA kit for fixed scalp, the miRNeasy kit for PBMCs, and the RNeasy kit for mouse skin. Amplification of TCRbeta CDR3 regions was done by immunoSEQ multiplex PCR using 35 Vbeta forward primers and 13 Jbeta reverse primers. The paper as a whole reports these results and caveats: Lesional scalp, especially in alopecia totalis/universalis, showed higher clonality and more expanded CD8+ clones than normal scalp, suggesting antigenic drive. Unlike mouse skin, which is dominated by gammadelta T cells, normal human skin has resident alphabeta T cells that are also sequenced, and this complicates analysis of the scalp TCR repertoire. Shared TCR sequences between patients were less evident than in mice, which may be partly attributable to HLA diversity in the patient population.

This clone appeared once. Its antigen has not been determined. The input lacks base qualities; no much larger clone sits a single base away. Counted from cysteine to phenylalanine, this CDR3 has 16 amino acids. Here the CDR3 DNA is all that survives: 48 bases in frame from base 1. CDR1 and CDR2, per the germline V gene, are MGHRA and YSYEKL. Trimming takes 3 bases off V and 1 base off J; junction bases not matched to a gene: 3. Taken with the paper, the label for time point translates to: baseline before oral tofacitinib. Lesional scalp punch biopsies and peripheral blood were collected from alopecia areata patients. After PBMCs were isolated by density centrifugation and stained for CD3, CD4 and CD8, a FACSAria was used to sort CD4+ and CD8+ T cells. Libraries were made using the immunoSEQ multiplex PCR assay. RNA was extracted from all samples and reverse transcribed into cDNA as template for TCR sequencing. SuperScript III was used to make first-strand cDNA, primed with a 2:1 mix of oligo-dT and random hexamers. A synthetic immune receptor repertoire was used to measure amplification bias, and any remaining bias was corrected computationally. The published analysis was carried out like this. Raw reads were preprocessed for error removal, and CDR3 was defined according to IMGT conventions as running from the conserved cysteine to phenylalanine. Clonality was computed as 1 minus the Shannon entropy, with the entropy normalized by log2 of the number of productive unique TCRs. Scalp TCRbeta sequences were cross-referenced with sorted blood CD4 and CD8 repertoires so that the CD4 or CD8 identity of scalp clones could be inferred. TCRdb took this table from immuneACCESS and kept in-frame rearrangements with V and J called. Such tables lack part of the clones; where checked against another copy, unresolved V genes explain under half of the gap, and the rest is unexplained. V and J calls and clone size are those listed in that table; D and trimming were worked out from the DNA. The table for this sample lists some 170,000 clones; roughly 70% of them were counted only once. The ten largest account for 10% to 12% of the sample.

The sequences come from CD8+ T cells sorted from blood, collected at week 0. Recombination linked TRBV4-1 to TRBJ2-3; TRBD2 agrees with 11 junctional bases. The clonotype was recovered from a human donor with alopecia areata. In nucleotides, the sequence is TGCGCCAGCAGCCAGGGACTAGCGGTCCGCACAGATACGCAGTATTTT. The encoded protein is CASSQGLAVRTDTQYF.